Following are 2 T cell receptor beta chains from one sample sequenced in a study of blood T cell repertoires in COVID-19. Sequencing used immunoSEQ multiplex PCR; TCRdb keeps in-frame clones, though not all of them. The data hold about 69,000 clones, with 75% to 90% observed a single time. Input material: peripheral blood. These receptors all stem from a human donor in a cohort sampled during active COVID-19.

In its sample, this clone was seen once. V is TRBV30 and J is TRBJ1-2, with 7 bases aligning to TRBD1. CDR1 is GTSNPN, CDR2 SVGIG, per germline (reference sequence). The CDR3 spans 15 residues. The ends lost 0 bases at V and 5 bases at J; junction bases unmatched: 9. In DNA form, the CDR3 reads TGTGCCTGGAGTGTCAACCGGGACAGCGTTTATGGCTACACCTTC. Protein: CAWSVNRDSVYGYTF.

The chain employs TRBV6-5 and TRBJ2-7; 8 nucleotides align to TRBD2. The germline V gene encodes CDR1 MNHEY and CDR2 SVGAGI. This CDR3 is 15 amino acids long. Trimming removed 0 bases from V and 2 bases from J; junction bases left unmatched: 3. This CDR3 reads CASSYSHSGAYEQYF. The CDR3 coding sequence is TGTGCCAGCAGTTACTCCCATAGCGGGGCCTACGAGCAGTACTTC.